This TCR beta chain appears in the sequencing data of a study of T cells after posttransplantation cyclophosphamide. Germline V gives CDR1 SGHVS, CDR2 FQNEAQ. The ends were cut back, 2 bases at V and 7 bases at J, with 12 bases in the middle. The CDR3 has 15 residues. Clones were sequenced by immunoSEQ multiplex PCR, and TCRdb holds only the in-frame ones, with some missing. The sample holds tens of thousands of clones, and no clone turns up only once. This clone turned up a few times. The antigen remains unidentified. Whole-study results and caveats: Tissue-infiltrating T cells from skin or gut overlapped little with blood T cells.

Material for sequencing was PBMCs. This TCR derives from a woman in her fifties or sixties in good health, CMV-negative, and a related stem cell transplant donor. The V and J genes are TRBV7-8 and TRBJ1-6, with D possibly matching TRBD1 (6 bases). Written as DNA, the CDR3 is TGTGCCAGCAGCTTAAGGTTAACAGGGAATTCACCCCTCCACTTT. It encodes CASSLRLTGNSPLHF.